Shown below are 19 T cell receptor beta chains from a single sample sequenced in a study of blood T cell repertoires in COVID-19. This table comes from immunoSEQ multiplex PCR, and its TCRdb copy is limited to in-frame clones, with some not included. Of 72,000 or so clones in the sample, over 70% were seen once. Sequences were obtained from peripheral blood. The origin of the receptors is a man in his 70s who had recovered from COVID-19.

The chain uses TRBV2 and TRBJ2-1; TRBD1 aligns across 9 bases. J was trimmed by 1 base and V by 3 bases; bases with no gene match: 1. Germline V gene data show CDR1 as SNHLY and CDR2 as FYNNEI. The CDR3 runs 15 residues. As DNA, the CDR3 is TGTGCCAGCAGTGAGGGACAGGGTTCCTACAATGAGCAGTTCTTC. It yields the protein CASSEGQGSYNEQFF.

The chain links TRBV3-1 (or the pseudogene TRBV3-2) to TRBJ2-4; D possibly corresponds to TRBD1 (6 bases). Trimming took off 2 bases at V and 6 bases at J, with 11 bases between the two ends. The CDR3 contains 14 residues. Per germline, CDR1 LGHDT and CDR2 YNNKEL (reference sequence). Here the CDR3 reads CASSQQGLGNIQYF. In nucleotides, the CDR3 is TGTGCCAGCAGCCAACAGGGGTTAGGAAACATTCAGTACTTC.

This clone was recorded a few times. The chain uses TRBV7-8 and TRBJ2-1, with 9 bases lining up with TRBD1. Germline-derived CDR1 and CDR2 are SGHVS and FQNEAQ. The CDR3 is 15 amino acids. V gave up 4 bases and J gave up 7 bases; unmatched junction bases: 8. CDR3 residues: CASSSRDRAMNEQFF. For the CDR3, the DNA is TGTGCCAGCAGCTCCCGGGACAGGGCTATGAATGAGCAGTTCTTC.

The CDR3 region has the DNA TGTGCCATCAGGAAGGGACAGATGAGCACTGAAGCTTTCTTT. This encodes CAIRKGQMSTEAFF. The chain links TRBV10-3 to TRBJ1-1; 7 bases match TRBD1. The CDR3 is 14 amino acids. The V and J ends lost 6 bases and 4 bases, in that order; junction bases with no gene match: 8. The germline CDR1 and CDR2 sequences are ENHRY and SYGVKD.

The gene calls are TRBV25-1 and TRBJ2-5, with a possible D match to TRBD1 (6 bases). V gave up 8 bases and J gave up 2 bases, with 15 bases separating them. This CDR3 contains 14 residues. Germline loops: CDR1 MGHDK, CDR2 SYGVNS. CDR3 sequence: CASGNHGQQETQYF. CDR3 bases: TGTGCCAGCGGGAACCACGGACAGCAAGAGACCCAGTACTTC.

The chain recombines TRBV30 with TRBJ2-1, with TRBD2 matching over 12 bases. Trimming cost V 0 bases and J 6 bases; bases outside gene matches: 3. The CDR3 has 15 amino acids. Germline V gene lookup returns CDR1 GTSNPN and CDR2 SVGIG (reference sequence). The CDR3 loop is CAWSVRTSGINEQFF. CDR3 coding DNA: TGTGCCTGGAGTGTCCGGACTAGCGGGATCAATGAGCAGTTCTTC.

V and J are TRBV30 and TRBJ2-3; 8 bases are shared with TRBD2. CDR1 is GTSNPN, CDR2 SVGIG, per germline (reference sequence). CDR3 size: 14 residues. The ends lost 8 bases at V and 1 base at J; junction bases unmatched: 8. The CDR3 region is CASGSPLGTDTQYF. The CDR3 coding sequence is TGTGCCAGCGGGAGCCCCCTGGGCACAGATACGCAGTATTTT.

The chain joins TRBV19 to TRBJ1-1; D possibly corresponds to TRBD1 (5 bases). The CDR3 has 13 residues. CDR1 and CDR2 (germline): LNHDA, SQIVND (reference sequence). With 5 bases removed from V and 7 bases from J, the gap between germline ends came to 14 bases. CDR3 loop: CASSATASREAFF. CDR3 DNA sequence: TGTGCCAGTAGTGCGACAGCCAGTCGTGAAGCTTTCTTT.

The V gene is TRBV11-3, the J gene TRBJ1-1; 8 bases match TRBD1. Germline V gene lookup returns CDR1 SGHNT and CDR2 YENEEA. J lost 4 bases, V lost 1 base, and 5 bases had no gene match. The CDR3 is 15 residues long. This CDR3 reads CASSLARTGITEAFF. CDR3 DNA: TGTGCCAGCAGCTTAGCGCGGACAGGGATCACTGAAGCTTTCTTT.

The chain carries TRBV3-1 (or the pseudogene TRBV3-2) and TRBJ1-6, with D maybe TRBD1 (5 bases). This CDR3 is 16 amino acids long. CDR1 LGHDT and CDR2 YNNKEL come from the germline V gene (reference sequence). V dropped 2 bases and J dropped 10 bases, with 18 bases sitting between them. DNA for the CDR3: TGTGCCAGCAGCCAAAGTGGTTATTCGGGGGAATCACCCCTCCACTTT. Protein product: CASSQSGYSGESPLHF.

The sample holds a few counts of this clone. The chain recombines TRBV3-1 (or the pseudogene TRBV3-2) with TRBJ1-1; 7 nucleotides line up with TRBD1. Trimming removed 1 base from V and 11 bases from J; junction bases left unmatched: 7. CDR1 and CDR2 from the germline V gene are LGHDT and YNNKEL (reference sequence). This CDR3 spans 13 amino acids. DNA of the CDR3: TGTGCCAGCAGCCAAGTAACAGGGGTGCGTGCTTTCTTT. It encodes CASSQVTGVRAFF.

DNA for the CDR3: TGTGCCAGCAGCTTAATGGGGGGGGTACGCAATGAGCAGTTCTTC. Protein sequence: CASSLMGGVRNEQFF. The chain has TRBV7-2 and TRBJ2-1; 7 bases agree with TRBD2. This CDR3 spans 15 amino acids. The germline gives CDR1 SGHTA, CDR2 FQGNSA. The V and J ends lost 2 bases and 6 bases, in that order; junction bases with no gene match: 7.

This clone was recorded once. This chain connects TRBV9 to TRBJ2-2, with D uncertain. V lost 2 bases and J lost 4, with 6 bases in between. Germline V gene sequence: CDR1 SGDLS, CDR2 YYNGEE. The CDR3 is made up of 13 amino acids. The CDR3 loop is CASSVVGTGELFF. The CDR3 nucleotides read TGTGCCAGCAGCGTTGTCGGCACCGGGGAGCTGTTTTTT.

V and J are TRBV23-1 and TRBJ2-5; 9 bases map to TRBD2. TRBV23-1 is noted as an ORF with a role that remains uncertain. The CDR3 covers 17 residues. The V segment lost 2 bases and the J segment 2 bases; nucleotides outside the gene matches: 9. This CDR3 is CASSQIGSAGGQETQYF. Here the CDR3 DNA reads TGCGCCAGCAGTCAAATAGGGTCGGCGGGGGGGCAAGAGACCCAGTACTTC.

Comment on this clone: Because the CDR3's place on the DNA is in doubt, the DNA is left out and the CDR3 is given as listed by TCRdb. The chain has TRBV6-5 and TRBJ1-2; the D call of TRBD1 is as the table states it, not checked on the DNA. Germline loops: CDR1 MNHEY, CDR2 SVGAGI. The CDR3 comprises 15 residues, both ends counted. This CDR3 is CASSSGQGANYGYTF.

This rearrangement joins TRBV21-1 to TRBJ2-5; the D call TRBD1 from the table was never checked on the DNA. TRBV21-1 is termed a pseudogene. The CDR3 covers 17 residues. The CDR3 region has the DNA TGTGCCAGCGGACAAACGGGACACCCCCCAAAGCAAGAGACCCAGTACTTC. This sequence encodes CASGQTGHPPKQETQYF.

The chain couples TRBV7-7 to TRBJ2-1; D uncertain. V gave up 5 bases and J gave up 5 bases, with 10 bases separating them. CDR3 length equals 13 residues. Germline V gene lookup returns CDR1 SSHAT and CDR2 FNYEAQ (reference sequence). CDR3 sequence: CASSQDKNNEQFF. Written as DNA, the CDR3 is TGTGCCAGCAGCCAAGACAAGAACAATGAGCAGTTCTTC.

The rearrangement uses TRBV10-3 and TRBJ2-7; 7 positions match TRBD2. Looked up from germline, CDR1 is ENHRY and CDR2 is SYGVKD. V dropped 4 bases and J dropped 5; count of bases not matched to a gene: 8. The CDR3 runs 14 residues. This CDR3 is CAISGGGLGHEQYF. The CDR3 coding sequence is TGTGCCATCAGTGGGGGGGGTCTAGGGCACGAGCAGTACTTC.

The chain recombines TRBV6-1 with TRBJ1-1; 7 nucleotides agree with TRBD1. The V segment lost 0 bases and the J segment 8 bases; nucleotides outside the gene matches: 3. CDR1 is MNHNS, CDR2 SASEGT, per germline. The CDR3 consists of 13 residues. This chain's CDR3 is CASSEADRREAFF. As DNA, the CDR3 is TGTGCCAGCAGTGAAGCGGACAGGCGAGAAGCTTTCTTT.